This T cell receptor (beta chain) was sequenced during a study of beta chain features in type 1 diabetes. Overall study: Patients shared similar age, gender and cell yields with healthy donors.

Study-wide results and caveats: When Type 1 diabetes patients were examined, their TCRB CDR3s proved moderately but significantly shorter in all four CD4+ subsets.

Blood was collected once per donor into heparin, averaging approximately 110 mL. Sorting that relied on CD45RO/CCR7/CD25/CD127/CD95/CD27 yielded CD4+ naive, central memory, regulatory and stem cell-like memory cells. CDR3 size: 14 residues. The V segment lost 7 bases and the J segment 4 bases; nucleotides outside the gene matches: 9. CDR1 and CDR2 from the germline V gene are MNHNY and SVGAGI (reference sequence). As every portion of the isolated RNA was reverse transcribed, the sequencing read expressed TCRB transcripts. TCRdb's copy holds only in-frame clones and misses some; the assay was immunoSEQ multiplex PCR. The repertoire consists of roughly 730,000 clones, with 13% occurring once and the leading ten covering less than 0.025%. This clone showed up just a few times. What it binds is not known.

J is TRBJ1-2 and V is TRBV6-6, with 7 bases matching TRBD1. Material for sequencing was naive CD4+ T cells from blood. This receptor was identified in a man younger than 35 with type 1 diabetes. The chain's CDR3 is CASTSWDRFYGYTF. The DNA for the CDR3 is TGTGCCAGCACTAGTTGGGACAGATTCTATGGCTACACCTTC.